This TCR beta chain was recorded in a study of Ad26.COV2.S vaccination and SARS-CoV-2 variants. General study findings and limits: Measures of TCR breadth and depth may have fallen short of total T cell responses.

This clone came up many times. The antigen is unknown. Sequenced by immunoSEQ multiplex PCR; TCRdb stores in-frame clones only, minus some. In the table there are about 350,000 clones, about nine tenths of which are singletons. Treatment of the sample: 19 received Ad26.COV2.S at low or high dose, single or two shots; 5 received placebo; per-sample allocation not given. Specimen acquisition occurred on day 63 following the initial vaccine or placebo injection. The CDR3 has 15 residues. Germline lookup yields CDR1 SQVTM and CDR2 ANQGSEA. Trimming cost V 3 bases and J 4 bases; bases outside gene matches: 10.

The sample here was peripheral blood, taken in a trial of Ad26.COV2.S vaccine versus placebo. The rearrangement joins TRBV29-1 to TRBJ2-5; 8 bases fit TRBD2. The receptor was derived from a person between 18 and 59 years old who received the Ad26.COV2.S COVID-19 vaccine or a placebo. The CDR3 reads CSVDGHERGLETQYF. DNA for the CDR3: TGCAGCGTTGATGGACATGAGCGGGGGTTAGAGACCCAGTACTTC.